The rows below give T cell receptor beta chains drawn from one sample of a study of vaccination and CD4 T cells after COVID-19. TCRdb analysed the PCR reads with MiXCR anew, one entry per CDR3 protein. The sample records under 30,000 distinct CDR3 sequences, about 46% being singletons. The sequencing used CD4+ T cells from blood, collected about 7 months after SARS-CoV-2 vaccination. All receptors derive from a human donor who had recovered from COVID-19. The CDR3 runs from the conserved cysteine through the conserved F or W. Each record gives: CDR3 protein, CDR3 DNA, clone size, J gene, V gene, D gene. D genes are given only for firm matches. Clone size, where shown, is once, few, many, or a class for clones that have expanded.

CDR3: CASSLTAWGGYTF
DNA: TGTGCCAGCAGCTTGACAGCCTGGGGTGGCTACACCTTC
size: -
J: TRBJ1-2
V: TRBV5-6
D: -

CDR3: CSARGRALKLSLAFF
DNA: -
size: few
J: TRBJ1-1
V: TRBV20-1
D: -

CDR3: CASSPRLGANVLTF
DNA: TGTGCCAGCAGCCCTAGATTGGGGGCCAACGTCCTGACTTTC
size: -
J: TRBJ2-6
V: TRBV7-3
D: -

CDR3: CASRPRGVPSEPQHF
DNA: TGTGCCAGCAGACCCCGGGGGGTCCCCAGCGAGCCCCAGCATTTT
size: few
J: TRBJ1-5
V: TRBV27
D: -

CDR3: CRVAIPSTDTQYF
DNA: TGCAGGGTAGCGATACCTAGCACAGATACGCAGTATTTT
size: -
J: TRBJ2-3
V: TRBV20-1
D: -

CDR3: CASSPETGSDYGYTF
DNA: TGTGCCAGCTCACCGGAGACAGGTAGCGACTATGGCTACACCTTC
size: -
J: TRBJ1-2
V: TRBV18
D: -

CDR3: CASDETAGANVLTF
DNA: TGTGCCAGCGACGAAACAGCTGGGGCCAACGTCCTGACTTTC
size: -
J: TRBJ2-6
V: TRBV6-1
D: -

CDR3: CSARDPRGAGTEAFF
DNA: TGCAGTGCTAGAGACCCAAGGGGTGCTGGAACTGAAGCTTTCTTT
size: -
J: TRBJ1-1
V: TRBV20-1
D: -

CDR3: CASSVTALGENIQYF
DNA: TGTGCCAGTAGTGTGACAGCCTTGGGGGAAAACATTCAGTACTTC
size: -
J: TRBJ2-4
V: TRBV19
D: -

CDR3: CSFDREGTGELFF
DNA: TGCAGTTTCGACAGGGAGGGCACCGGGGAGCTGTTTTTT
size: -
J: TRBJ2-2
V: TRBV20-1
D: -

CDR3: CASSLRGANTGELFF
DNA: TGTGCCAGCAGCTTACGGGGGGCGAACACCGGGGAGCTGTTTTTT
size: few
J: TRBJ2-2
V: TRBV11-3
D: TRBD2

CDR3: CSAPGLAGGRVEQETQYF
DNA: TGCAGTGCCCCTGGACTAGCGGGAGGGCGGGTAGAGCAAGAGACCCAGTACTTC
size: few
J: TRBJ2-5
V: TRBV20-1
D: TRBD2

CDR3: CSWLPGLAAYEQYF
DNA: TGCAGTTGGTTGCCGGGACTAGCGGCTTACGAGCAGTACTTC
size: few
J: TRBJ2-7
V: TRBV20-1
D: TRBD2

CDR3: CASYRDRVYGATYEQYF
DNA: TGTGCCAGCTATCGGGACAGGGTATATGGGGCTACCTACGAGCAGTACTTC
size: -
J: TRBJ2-7
V: TRBV6-1
D: TRBD1

CDR3: CATSRDQGPGTKGYTF
DNA: TGTGCCACCAGCAGAGATCAAGGTCCCGGGACGAAGGGCTACACCTTC
size: -
J: TRBJ1-2
V: TRBV15
D: -

CDR3: CASSQGARGNTIYF
DNA: TGTGCCAGCAGTCAGGGGGCGCGAGGAAACACCATATATTTT
size: -
J: TRBJ1-3
V: TRBV6-1
D: TRBD1

CDR3: CASSVPPGPQHF
DNA: TGTGCCAGCAGCGTACCTCCGGGGCCCCAGCATTTT
size: few
J: TRBJ1-5
V: TRBV7-9
D: -

CDR3: CATKVDRGHAVRTYEQYF
DNA: TGTGCCACCAAAGTGGACAGGGGGCATGCTGTACGTACCTACGAGCAGTACTTC
size: -
J: TRBJ2-7
V: TRBV2
D: TRBD1

CDR3: CASSFWDGNEQYF
DNA: TGCGCCAGCAGCTTTTGGGACGGGAACGAGCAGTACTTC
size: once
J: TRBJ2-7
V: TRBV5-1
D: -

CDR3: CASSIGSYNEQFF
DNA: TGTGCCAGCAGCATAGGCTCCTACAATGAGCAGTTCTTC
size: few
J: TRBJ2-1
V: TRBV6-1
D: -

CDR3: CASVRAGLYEQYF
DNA: TGTGCCAGCGTTCGGGCAGGACTCTACGAGCAGTACTTC
size: -
J: TRBJ2-7
V: TRBV6-1
D: -

CDR3: CASSLVLRETQYF
DNA: TGCGCCAGCAGCCTAGTTCTGAGGGAGACCCAGTACTTC
size: -
J: TRBJ2-5
V: TRBV4-1
D: -

CDR3: CASSLGGFTEAFF
DNA: TGTGCCAGCAGTCTGGGGGGATTCACTGAAGCTTTCTTT
size: few
J: TRBJ1-1
V: TRBV7-2
D: -

CDR3: CSALQGAKNIQYF
DNA: TGCAGTGCTCTACAGGGAGCCAAAAACATTCAGTACTTC
size: -
J: TRBJ2-4
V: TRBV20-1
D: -

CDR3: CTSSLSPTGLAGTSTPLSYEQYF
DNA: TGCACCAGCAGTTTATCCCCGACCGGACTAGCGGGGACATCGACCCCCTTATCCTACGAGCAGTACTTC
size: few
J: TRBJ2-7
V: TRBV27
D: TRBD2

CDR3: CANSLHTSYNEQFF
DNA: TGTGCCAACAGCCTGCATACCTCCTACAATGAGCAGTTCTTC
size: -
J: TRBJ2-1
V: TRBV7-2
D: -

CDR3: CASSLENNEQFF
DNA: TGTGCCAGCAGCTTAGAGAACAATGAGCAGTTCTTC
size: -
J: TRBJ2-1
V: TRBV7-9
D: -

CDR3: CASSFTSGRFVNIQYF
DNA: TGTGCCAGCAGCTTTACTAGCGGGAGATTTGTAAACATTCAGTACTTC
size: few
J: TRBJ2-4
V: TRBV7-2
D: TRBD2

CDR3: CASSQSSGDFNQPQHF
DNA: TGCGCCAGCAGCCAAAGCTCCGGGGATTTCAATCAGCCCCAGCATTTT
size: -
J: TRBJ1-5
V: TRBV4-1
D: -

CDR3: CASRPLPGGDYGYTF
DNA: TGTGCCAGCAGACCCCTGCCAGGGGGCGACTATGGCTACACCTTC
size: -
J: TRBJ1-2
V: TRBV25-1
D: TRBD1

CDR3: CSAPPLAGDYEQYF
DNA: TGCAGTGCTCCCCCACTAGCGGGAGACTACGAGCAGTACTTC
size: few
J: TRBJ2-7
V: TRBV20-1
D: TRBD2

CDR3: CASSSPGQLNTDTQYF
DNA: TGTGCCAGCAGCTCCCCGGGACAGCTGAACACAGATACGCAGTATTTT
size: once
J: TRBJ2-3
V: TRBV5-4
D: TRBD1

CDR3: CAWTQREWSEQFF
DNA: TGTGCCTGGACGCAGCGGGAGTGGAGTGAGCAGTTCTTC
size: -
J: TRBJ2-1
V: TRBV30
D: TRBD2

CDR3: CATYPGQGSSLAGLGELFF
DNA: TGTGCCACCTACCCGGGACAGGGATCATCACTAGCGGGACTCGGGGAGCTGTTTTTT
size: -
J: TRBJ2-2
V: TRBV15
D: -

CDR3: CSASAVDRAAQPQHF
DNA: TGCAGTGCTAGTGCCGTAGATAGGGCGGCGCAACCCCAGCATTTT
size: few
J: TRBJ1-5
V: TRBV20-1
D: -

CDR3: CASSLVYLGTSIGGSDEQYF
DNA: TGTGCCAGCAGCTTAGTATATTTGGGGACTAGCATTGGGGGATCGGACGAGCAGTACTTC
size: few
J: TRBJ2-7
V: TRBV7-9
D: TRBD2

CDR3: CSAKDPGTGRQPQHF
DNA: TGCAGTGCTAAGGACCCCGGGACAGGGCGACAGCCCCAGCATTTT
size: few
J: TRBJ1-5
V: TRBV20-1
D: TRBD1

CDR3: CASSLKVSGSGDEQYF
DNA: TGTGCCAGCAGCTTAAAAGTTAGCGGGAGCGGCGACGAGCAGTACTTC
size: -
J: TRBJ2-7
V: TRBV7-6
D: TRBD2

CDR3: CASSRLLSRQETQYF
DNA: TGTGCTAGCAGCCGCCTTTTGAGCCGACAAGAGACCCAGTACTTC
size: -
J: TRBJ2-5
V: TRBV7-7
D: -

CDR3: CASSSSRDRLNQPQHF
DNA: TGTGCCAGCAGCTCCAGCCGGGACAGGCTTAATCAGCCCCAGCATTTT
size: -
J: TRBJ1-5
V: TRBV7-8
D: TRBD1

CDR3: CSARDRDLFYEQYF
DNA: TGCAGTGCTAGAGATCGGGATTTATTTTACGAGCAGTACTTC
size: few
J: TRBJ2-7
V: TRBV20-1
D: -

CDR3: CASSRDVSYEQYF
DNA: TGTGCCAGTAGCCGGGACGTCTCCTACGAGCAGTACTTC
size: -
J: TRBJ2-7
V: TRBV6-1
D: -

CDR3: CSASKQGAFNGYTF
DNA: TGCAGTGCGTCTAAACAGGGGGCGTTCAATGGCTACACCTTC
size: few
J: TRBJ1-2
V: TRBV20-1
D: TRBD1

CDR3: CASSLDRSRYNEQFF
DNA: TGTGCCAGCAGTCTTGACAGGTCGAGATACAATGAGCAGTTCTTC
size: -
J: TRBJ2-1
V: TRBV6-1
D: -

CDR3: CASSLGQGSRGGYTF
DNA: TGTGCCAGCAGCTTAGGACAGGGGAGCAGGGGTGGCTACACCTTC
size: -
J: TRBJ1-2
V: TRBV7-2
D: TRBD1

CDR3: CASSIGNRGPFF
DNA: TGTGCCAGTAGTATTGGGAACAGGGGTCCTTTCTTT
size: -
J: TRBJ1-1
V: TRBV19
D: TRBD1

CDR3: CSAGGGTTDTQYF
DNA: TGCAGTGCTGGGGGGGGCACCACAGATACGCAGTATTTT
size: -
J: TRBJ2-3
V: TRBV20-1
D: -

CDR3: CASTLADSRYQPQHF
DNA: TGTGCCAGTACTCTAGCCGACAGCCGATATCAGCCCCAGCATTTT
size: -
J: TRBJ1-5
V: TRBV19
D: -

CDR3: CASSEGGGGTDTQYF
DNA: TGTGCCAGCAGTGAAGGGGGAGGGGGCACAGATACGCAGTATTTT
size: -
J: TRBJ2-3
V: TRBV6-4
D: -

CDR3: CASSSGLGQYF
DNA: TGTGCCAGCAGTTCGGGCCTCGGGCAGTACTTC
size: -
J: TRBJ2-7
V: TRBV6-5
D: -

CDR3: CASSNQRQETQYF
DNA: TGTGCCAGCAGCAATCAACGCCAAGAGACCCAGTACTTC
size: few
J: TRBJ2-5
V: TRBV7-2
D: -

CDR3: CASSRDRGYNEQFF
DNA: TGTGCCAGCAGTCGGGACAGGGGCTACAATGAGCAGTTCTTC
size: -
J: TRBJ2-1
V: TRBV7-8
D: TRBD1

CDR3: CASSMRKVIDEQFF
DNA: TGTGCCAGTAGTATGAGGAAAGTTATCGATGAGCAGTTCTTC
size: -
J: TRBJ2-1
V: TRBV19
D: -

CDR3: CASSASPDSSYEQYF
DNA: TGCGCCAGCAGCGCATCCCCGGACAGCTCCTACGAGCAGTACTTC
size: -
J: TRBJ2-7
V: TRBV4-3
D: -